This T cell receptor beta chain was obtained from a study of prognosis after radiotherapy for stage I lung cancer. Overall study context: Distant metastases arose in a handful of patients, median approximately 7 months post-radiotherapy; approximately 15 had no significant progression.

At each of two time points, about 6 milliliters of venous blood were taken. Overall study results and limits: Among patients who developed distant metastases, Shannon entropy after stereotactic body radiation therapy was lower.

This clonotype has a count of ten or more. What it binds is not known. Amplification of the TCR beta CDR3 (from genomic DNA) was done by two-round multiplex PCR. First-round PCR amplification was performed with primers specific to each TRBV and TRBJ gene. TCRdb fed the multiplex PCR reads into MiXCR, producing one record per CDR3 protein. Found here are nearly 35,000 distinct CDR3 sequences, 32% of them singletons; the top ten hold roughly 26%. Trimming removed 1 base at V and 7 bases at J, with 12 bases between. There are 15 residues in the CDR3. The V gene's germline CDR1 is SGHRS and CDR2 YFSETQ. The V and J genes are TRBV5-1 and TRBJ1-6; TRBD1 might be the D (5 bases). The clonotype originates from a donor of 50 years or more with non-small cell lung cancer. The input for sequencing was PBMCs, taken before or after stereotactic body radiation therapy (not recorded which). The CDR3 sequence: CASSLRGPGNSPLHF. CDR3 in DNA: TGCGCCAGCAGCTTGAGGGGACCGGGAAATTCACCCCTCCACTTT. Filled out from reference TRBV5-1 and TRBJ1-6, the complete variable domain reads KAGVTQTPRYLIKTRGQQVTLSCSPISGHRSVSWYQQTPGQGLQFLFEYFSETQRNKGNFPGRFSGRQFSNSRSEMNVSTLELGDSALYLCASSLRGPGNSPLHFGNGTRLTVT.